This T cell receptor (beta chain) was captured in a study of cytomegalovirus exposure and HLA in healthy donors. Study summary: The Caucasian-associated ancestry cluster contained about four fifths of the 300 to 400 genotyped donors.

This CDR3 comprises 15 residues. Per the germline V gene, CDR1 is LGHNA and CDR2 is YNFKEQ. V was clipped by 0 bases and J by 4 bases, with 12 bases between them. This clone turned up a few times. Although they were nominally healthy when sampled, donors likely had unrecorded immune exposures. The PCR ran on 60 Vbeta and 13 Jbeta primers. Sequenced by immunoSEQ multiplex PCR; TCRdb stores in-frame clones only, minus some. The table has 95,000 to 150,000 clones, under 20% seen once. This sequence joins TRBV4-2 and TRBJ2-5; TRBD2 might be the D (5 bases). The sequence was collected from a female donor in good health and CMV-seropositive. Sequencing was done on a sample of PBMCs. The CDR3 protein is CASSQDSIARETQYF. The CDR3 DNA follows: TGTGCCAGCAGCCAAGATTCAATAGCGCGAGAGACCCAGTACTTC.